The TCR beta chain described here comes from a study of blood T cell repertoires in COVID-19 (dated by TCRdb to about 2020). Some background on the complete study: Samples from collaborators originated in the United States, Italy and Spain and spanned both the acute and convalescent phases of COVID-19. The dataset comprised deeply sampled blood TCRbeta repertoires from subjects exposed to, actively infected with, or recovered from COVID-19. Samples came from the ongoing ImmuneRACE study (first 160 participants) plus 1,254 subjects from 6 global collaborators. Where available, HLA class I and class II types were obtained from metadata supplied by the sample provider rather than from assay-based typing. The sample metadata nearly always contained a de-identified subject ID, COVID-19 status, age in years and sex. A freely available public database, intended as a resource for researchers studying the immune response to SARS-CoV-2, is where the repertoires were released. The material from the prospective study consisted of cDNA or gDNA derived from T cells, B-cell-depleted T cells, or PBMCs.

TCRbeta CDR3 regions were amplified from genomic DNA by means of the immunoSEQ Assay, a bias-controlled multiplex PCR. In the paper's pipeline: The number of nucleated cells in each sample was estimated by amplification of reference gene primers within the assay. To quantify the absolute abundance of each unique TCRbeta CDR3 rearrangement, sequence reads were collapsed and filtered. Productive Simpson clonality was computed per sample as the square root of Simpson's diversity index over productive rearrangements. TCRdb retrieved this table from immuneACCESS and kept in-frame rearrangements only. Not all clones are present; in checked studies, unresolved V genes account for under half, and no reason is known for the remainder. From that table come the V and J calls and clone size; the DNA was used to work out D and trimming. This sample is represented by around 150,000 clones; approximately 91% of them were singletons. In total, the top ten clones hold roughly 2.1% of the sample.

The CDR3 measures 12 amino acids from cysteine to phenylalanine. Just the 36-base CDR3 DNA is kept, in frame starting at base 1. The germline V gene encodes CDR1 SEHNR and CDR2 FQNEAQ (reference sequence). V is pared back by 10 bases and J by 2 bases, with 11 bases lying between the germline termini. Details on this clone: No cognate antigen has been identified for it. Base qualities were left out, and no much larger clone turns up one base away.

Results and caveats for the whole study, not just this receptor: The quantity of clinical and demographic metadata differed by source and by participant and was supplied without curation.

The collaborating institutions used their own protocols to collect whole blood in K2EDTA tubes. Collaborator samples were shipped for TCRbeta analysis as frozen whole blood, isolated PBMCs, or DNA extracted from either sample type. The sequence came from a young man with acute or convalescent COVID-19. The material sequenced was peripheral blood. The chain employs TRBV7-9 and TRBJ2-5, and TRBD1 may be the D gene, going by 5 matching bases. The CDR3 sequence is CATKGQQETQYF. Here is the DNA: TGTGCCACTAAGGGGCAGCAAGAGACCCAGTACTTC. With all but the CDR3 taken from the reference TRBV7-9 and TRBJ2-5 genes, the full variable domain is: DTGVSQNPRHKITKRGQNVTFRCDPISEHNRLYWYRQTLGQGPEFLTYFQNEAQLEKSRLLSDRFSAERPKGSFSTLEIQRTEQGDSAMYLCATKGQQETQYFGPGTRLLVL.